These 30 T cell receptor beta chains originate from one sample sequenced in a study of blood T cells in healthy people across ages. Together with a sample-barcoded 5' primer, a J-beta primer mix was included in a second PCR lasting about 7 to 11 cycles. TCRdb called the 5' RACE reads again in MiXCR, with one record for every CDR3 protein. The sample lists about 770,000 distinct CDR3 sequences, 44% occurring once. Sequenced input: blood. These receptors all stem from a man aged 55 to 69 in good health.

The CDR3 loop is CASSPGRGGAFPYEQYF. The CDR3 DNA reads as TGTGCCAGCAGCCCGGGGCGCGGGGGGGCCTTTCCCTACGAGCAGTACTTC. The chain is built from TRBV5-4 and TRBJ2-7; 9 bases match TRBD2. Germline V lookup: CDR1 SGHNT, CDR2 YYREEE (reference sequence). CDR3 size: 17 residues. Trimming removed 4 bases from V and 2 bases from J; junction bases left unmatched: 13.

This sequence joins TRBV20-1 and TRBJ1-5, with D tentatively TRBD1 (5 bases). Looked up from germline, CDR1 is DFQATT and CDR2 is SNEGSKA (reference sequence). The CDR3 is 17 residues long. Between the trimmed V and J ends, which lost 3 bases and 6 bases, there was a span of 24 bases. As DNA, the CDR3 is TGCAGTGCTAGTTTAATTGAGGAGGCAGGGTGGGGTCAGCCCCAGCATTTT. Protein sequence: CSASLIEEAGWGQPQHF.

This clonotype was picked up a small number of times. The chain joins TRBV9 to TRBJ2-7; either TRBD1 or TRBD2 may supply D (5 bases each). The germline gives CDR1 SGDLS, CDR2 YYNGEE. This CDR3 spans 15 amino acids. The ends were cut back, 0 bases at V and 6 bases at J, with 16 bases in the middle. The CDR3 nucleotides are TGTGCCAGCAGCGTAGGTGGCGAGACCGGGGCCGAGCAGTACTTC. The encoded protein is CASSVGGETGAEQYF.

This clonotype was seen a few times. The chain is built from TRBV27 and TRBJ2-1; D possibly uses TRBD1 or TRBD2 (7 bases each). The germline gives CDR1 MNHEY, CDR2 SMNVEV (reference sequence). Deletions cut 1 base from V and 8 bases from J, with 15 bases between. The CDR3 spans 15 residues. The CDR3: CASSLWEGARDEQFF. CDR3 nucleotides: TGTGCCAGCAGTTTATGGGAGGGGGCGCGGGATGAGCAGTTCTTC.

V gene TRBV29-1 combines with J gene TRBJ2-1; perhaps TRBD1 as D (5 bases). The CDR3 has 14 residues. V lost 7 bases and J lost 13, with 26 bases in between. Per germline, CDR1 SQVTM and CDR2 ANQGSEA. CDR3 coding DNA: TGCAGCGCCCGGACACCCGCGGTAAAAAACATTCAGTTCTTC. Amino acids: CSARTPAVKNIQFF.

This clonotype was seen a handful of times. The chain combines TRBV11-3 with TRBJ1-5, with a weak D call TRBD1 (5 bases). V lost 6 bases to trimming and J lost 3 bases, with 9 bases between them. The germline gives CDR1 SGHNT, CDR2 YENEEA. CDR3 length equals 13 residues. CDR3 region: CASSRQPNQPQHF. In nucleotides, the CDR3 is TGTGCCAGCAGTCGACAGCCCAATCAGCCCCAGCATTTT.

By its share, this clonotype is medium-sized. The chain uses TRBV6-2 or TRBV6-3 and TRBJ2-5; a possible D gene is TRBD2 (6 bases). This CDR3 comprises 14 residues. Germline loops: CDR1 MNHEY, CDR2 SVGEGT. Trimming stripped 5 bases from V and 1 base from J, with 11 bases between. The CDR3 DNA follows: TGTGCCAGCAGTCCTCGGACTACCCAAGAGACCCAGTACTTC. It specifies CASSPRTTQETQYF.

V and J are TRBV9 and TRBJ2-1; 10 positions agree with TRBD1. Per the germline V gene, CDR1 is SGDLS and CDR2 is YYNGEE. The CDR3 loop spans 17 amino acids. V was pared by 2 bases and J by 4 bases, with 9 bases of the junction left unmatched. The CDR3 DNA sequence: TGTGCCAGCAGCGTCGATGGACAGGGGGTGCTTTACAATGAGCAGTTCTTC. Its protein is CASSVDGQGVLYNEQFF.

This clonotype is a singleton in its sample. The CDR3 reads CASSYSGVAATTGELFF. The CDR3 DNA follows: TGTGCCAGCAGTTACTCGGGGGTAGCGGCAACGACCGGGGAGCTGTTTTTT. V and J are TRBV6-5 and TRBJ2-2; perhaps TRBD2 as D (6 bases). Germline CDR1 and CDR2: MNHEY and SVGAGI. Deletions cut 0 bases from V and 5 bases from J, with 16 bases between. The CDR3 is made up of 17 amino acids.

Points on this clonotype: The junction departs from germline at one end; a sequencing error may be responsible. This chain joins TRBV11-3 and TRBJ1-2; 7 bases fit TRBD1. The CDR3 length is 13 residues. Germline values: CDR1 SGHNT, CDR2 YENEEA. The CDR3 coding sequence is TGTGCCGGCAGCCAACAGGGGCAATATGGCTACACCTTC. Amino acids: CAGSQQGQYGYTF.

V usage is TRBV15 and J usage is TRBJ2-2; D ambiguous. V was clipped by 4 bases and J by 0 bases, with 12 bases between them. From germline, CDR1 is LNHNV and CDR2 YYDKDF (reference sequence). CDR3 size: 16 residues. CDR3 protein: CATSTWPASNTGELFF. The CDR3 coding sequence is TGTGCCACCAGCACCTGGCCGGCCTCGAACACCGGGGAGCTGTTTTTT.

This clonotype appeared a few times. The chain links TRBV6-2 or TRBV6-3 to TRBJ2-5; the match to TRBD2 covers 8 bases. Per the germline V gene, CDR1 is MNHEY and CDR2 is SVGEGT. The CDR3 runs to 14 residues. Trimming at V came to 7 bases and at J to 3 bases, leaving 7 bases not matched to a gene. CDR3 DNA sequence: TGTGCCAGCACCCCGCAGGGACTAGAAGAGACCCAGTACTTC. As protein: CASTPQGLEETQYF.

This clonotype was found once. The chain has TRBV6-1 and TRBJ1-1; 7 positions agree with TRBD1. There are 11 residues in the CDR3. CDR1 is MNHNS, CDR2 SASEGT, per germline. V gave up 6 bases and J gave up 10 bases; unmatched junction bases: 5. This CDR3 is CASSKGGLAFF. The CDR3 DNA follows: TGTGCCAGCAGCAAAGGGGGCTTAGCTTTCTTT.

Concerning this clonotype itself: A much larger clone lies a single base off, so this may be a read error. This chain links TRBV7-2 with TRBJ2-5; D is undetermined. The CDR3 contains 14 residues. The germline gives CDR1 SGHTA, CDR2 FQGNSA. This chain's CDR3 is CASSPRPDSETLYF. CDR3 sequence (DNA): TGTGCCAGCAGCCCCCGCCCCGACTCAGAGACCCTGTACTTC.

In its sample, this clonotype was seen once. J is TRBJ2-1 and V is TRBV20-1; 9 bases agree with TRBD2. With the DNA end fitting TRBJ2-7 better, the J assignment may be wrong. The CDR3 length is 16 residues. Germline V gene lookup returns CDR1 DFQATT and CDR2 SNEGSKA (reference sequence). The CDR3 sequence: CSARSRLAGTYNEQYF. The CDR3 region has the DNA TGCAGTGCTAGAAGTCGGCTAGCGGGGACATACAATGAGCAGTACTTC.

This clonotype appeared a few times. This sequence joins TRBV6-5 and TRBJ2-4; possibly TRBD1 or TRBD2 for D (7 bases each). The closer fit of TRBJ2-7 to the DNA end suggests the J call may be wrong. Looked up from germline, CDR1 is MNHEY and CDR2 is SVGAGI. The length of the CDR3 is 13 residues. The CDR3 nucleotides are TGTGCCAGCAGTCCAGGGGGGGCCGCCGAGCAGTACTTC. Translation: CASSPGGAAEQYF.

The chain joins TRBV5-6 to TRBJ2-5, with 10 bases fitting TRBD2. The DNA end lines up better with TRBJ2-1; the J call may be wrong. The CDR3 covers 14 residues. Germline CDR1 is SGHDT and CDR2 is YYEEEE. The chain's CDR3 is CASSRTSGQETQFF. The CDR3 DNA reads TGTGCCAGCAGCCGGACTAGCGGCCAAGAGACCCAGTTCTTC.

The CDR3 sequence is CASSQWLSGSGANVLTF. The DNA for the CDR3 is TGTGCCAGCAGCCAATGGCTTTCAGGGTCAGGGGCCAACGTCCTGACTTTC. The V gene is TRBV4-2, the J gene TRBJ2-6; D might be TRBD1 (5 bases). Germline CDR1 reads LGHNA; CDR2 reads YNFKEQ. Trimming stripped 2 bases from V and 4 bases from J, with 15 bases between. The CDR3 is made up of 17 amino acids.

The chain recombines TRBV20-1 with TRBJ2-1, with TRBD1 matching 7 bases. With 8 bases clipped from V and 4 bases from J, the junction kept 8 bases outside the gene matches. There are 13 residues in the CDR3. The germline V gene encodes CDR1 DFQATT and CDR2 SNEGSKA (reference sequence). The CDR3 reads CSFDRAGYNEQFF. CDR3 nucleotides: TGCAGTTTTGACAGGGCCGGTTACAATGAGCAGTTCTTC.

This clonotype was detected a few times. The CDR3 region is CASSSYRYEQYF. In nucleotides, the CDR3 is TGTGCCAGCAGTTCTTACCGATACGAGCAGTACTTC. This chain links TRBV6-2 or TRBV6-3 with TRBJ2-7; D is unresolved. V was cut by 4 bases and J by 4 bases, with 8 bases left in between. Looked up from germline, CDR1 is MNHEY and CDR2 is SVGEGT. CDR3 size: 12 residues.

The V call is TRBV20-1, the J call TRBJ2-5; D is undetermined. The CDR3 totals 15 residues. With 2 bases removed from V and 2 bases from J, the gap between germline ends came to 15 bases. Germline loops: CDR1 DFQATT, CDR2 SNEGSKA (reference sequence). CDR3 loop: CSARSSWLVQETQYF. As DNA, the CDR3 is TGCAGTGCTAGATCTAGTTGGTTGGTACAAGAGACCCAGTACTTC.

This clonotype was seen a handful of times. The chain joins TRBV6-5 to TRBJ2-4; D unresolved. Germline assignment: CDR1 MNHEY and CDR2 SVGAGI. The CDR3 has 15 amino acids. V was trimmed by 2 bases and J by 7 bases, leaving 15 bases between them. CDR3 nucleotides: TGTGCCAGCAGTTACGTCGCATCGGGTAGGAACATTCAGTACTTC. Translated, it gives CASSYVASGRNIQYF.

This clonotype was seen only a few times. V is TRBV10-3 and J is TRBJ2-5; D remains ambiguous. CDR3 size: 12 residues. V shed 3 bases and J shed 11 bases, with 13 bases lying between them. Germline CDR1 ENHRY, CDR2 SYGVKD. The CDR3 protein is CAISDLGNEQYF. Written as DNA, the CDR3 is TGTGCCATCAGTGATCTTGGTAATGAGCAGTACTTC.

The chain uses TRBV27 and TRBJ1-6; 9 bases match TRBD1. Germline V gene sequence: CDR1 MNHEY, CDR2 SMNVEV (reference sequence). V gave up 8 bases and J gave up 4 bases; unmatched junction bases: 6. This CDR3 contains 15 residues. CDR3 in amino acids: CASLGQGIYNSPLHF. The CDR3 nucleotides are TGTGCCAGCTTGGGACAGGGCATTTATAATTCACCCCTCCACTTT.

V gene TRBV29-1 combines with J gene TRBJ2-7; TRBD2 matches at 10 bases. The CDR3 loop spans 14 amino acids. Per germline, CDR1 SQVTM and CDR2 ANQGSEA. Trimming took 4 bases from V and 0 from J; bases not matched to a gene: 3. In DNA, the CDR3 is TGCAGCGTTGTGATAGCGGGGGGCTCCTACGAGCAGTACTTC. It translates to CSVVIAGGSYEQYF.

The chain joins TRBV29-1 to TRBJ1-4; perhaps TRBD1 as D (5 bases). The CDR3 length is 12 residues. Germline V CDR1 and CDR2: SQVTM, ANQGSEA. The V end lost 7 bases, the J end lost 8 bases, and 14 bases lay between the germline ends. Written as DNA, the CDR3 is TGCAGCGCCCAAAGGGGTAACGAAAAACTGTTTTTT. It codes for CSAQRGNEKLFF.

J is TRBJ1-5 and V is TRBV7-9; D may be TRBD1 (5 bases). V was trimmed by 4 bases and J by 7 bases, leaving 11 bases between them. CDR3 length equals 13 residues. Germline assignment: CDR1 SEHNR and CDR2 FQNEAQ (reference sequence). The CDR3 DNA reads TGTGCCAGCAGCTCGGGACCGCACCAGCCCCAGCATTTT. Its translation is CASSSGPHQPQHF. The entire variable domain, with the rest obtained from reference TRBV7-9 and TRBJ1-5, is as follows: DTGVSQNPRHKITKRGQNVTFRCDPISEHNRLYWYRQTLGQGPEFLTYFQNEAQLEKSRLLSDRFSAERPKGSFSTLEIQRTEQGDSAMYLCASSSGPHQPQHFGDGTRLSIL.

This clonotype was seen more than once but under ten times. This sequence joins TRBV20-1 and TRBJ2-7; possibly TRBD1 for D (6 bases). V lost 5 bases to trimming and J lost 2 bases, with 13 bases between them. The CDR3 length is 13 residues. Germline V CDR1 and CDR2: DFQATT, SNEGSKA (reference sequence). The CDR3 DNA sequence: TGCAGTGCTCTTAACAGGGCCACCTACGAGCAGTACTTC. Encoded protein: CSALNRATYEQYF.

The chain has TRBV7-2 and TRBJ1-4; D unresolved. This CDR3 is built from 16 residues. CDR1 and CDR2 from the germline V gene are SGHTA and FQGNSA. Deletions cut 2 bases from V and 3 bases from J, with 13 bases between. CDR3 sequence reads: CASSLRPEPPNEKLFF. The CDR3 DNA reads TGTGCCAGCAGCTTACGGCCAGAGCCGCCTAATGAAAAACTGTTTTTT.

The chain carries TRBV7-2 and TRBJ2-1, with D unresolved. Germline assignment: CDR1 SGHTA and CDR2 FQGNSA. This CDR3 has 13 amino acids. V gave up 5 bases and J gave up 8 bases, with 13 bases separating them. Here the CDR3 DNA reads TGTGCCAGCAGCGCACAGATGGCAGATGAGCAGTTCTTC. It translates to CASSAQMADEQFF.